This T cell receptor (beta chain) was found in a study of blood T cell repertoires in COVID-19. Study details: Both acute and convalescent COVID-19 samples were obtained from the United States, Italy and Spain. PBMCs, B-cell-depleted T cells, or T cells were the source of the cDNA or gDNA that made up the material.

Libraries were prepared by immunoSEQ multiplex PCR; TCRdb keeps only in-frame clonotypes and omits some of them. Altogether 60,000 or so clones are present, under 80% being singletons, with the ten largest covering approximately 50%. Assignments of participants to cohorts depended upon their own reported clinical history. This clone occurred a few times. Germline lookup yields CDR1 SNHLY and CDR2 FYNNEI. V shed 3 bases and J shed 7 bases, with 7 bases lying between them. The CDR3 is 13 amino acids. This chain links TRBV2 with TRBJ1-6; D gene ambiguous. Source material: PBMCs or T cells enriched from blood (not recorded which). This clonotype was sampled from a woman aged 55-70 years who had been exposed to COVID-19. The CDR3, as DNA: TGTGCCAGCAGTGATGGCATCAATTCACCCCTCCACTTT. It specifies CASSDGINSPLHF.